This T cell receptor beta chain comes out of a study of T cell changes during pregnancy in multiple sclerosis. The table came from immunoSEQ multiplex PCR; TCRdb's copy has only in-frame clones and leaves some out. The sample shows about 48,000 clones, 85% to 95% of them seen only once. This material consisted of CD4+ T cells from peripheral blood mononuclear cells, taken in the second trimester of pregnancy. The sequence was obtained from a female donor in good health, enrolled as a control in a pregnancy study.

This CDR3 is CASSLGLAGGLAKNIQYF. The CDR3 region has the DNA TGCGCCAGCAGCCTGGGACTAGCGGGAGGTCTAGCCAAAAACATTCAGTACTTC. J is TRBJ2-4 and V is TRBV4-1; 15 nucleotides align to TRBD2. Germline lookup yields CDR1 MGHRA and CDR2 YSYEKL. The CDR3 contains 18 residues. V lost 4 bases and J lost 0; bases outside the gene matches: 4.